Sequencing of this TCR beta chain was carried out in a study of CXCR3 chemokines and chemotherapy response in bladder cancer. This clonotype was counted at least ten times. TCRdb passed the PCR reads through MiXCR, listing each CDR3 protein once. The sample shows over 10,000 distinct CDR3 sequences, around 11% of them seen only once. The CDR3 consists of 14 residues. The germline gives CDR1 LNHDA, CDR2 SQIVND (reference sequence). The junction had 8 bases not matched to a gene; V was cut back by 3 bases and J by 9 bases. Sampling was conducted from a patient whose treatment included neoadjuvant chemotherapy. The chain carries TRBV19 and TRBJ2-1; 7 positions agree with TRBD1. This receptor was identified in a human donor with bladder cancer that did not respond to neoadjuvant chemotherapy. In nucleotides, the CDR3 is TGTGCCAGTAGTATGGGACAGCTCAGGGGTGAGCAGTTCTTC. Its translation: CASSMGQLRGEQFF. Filled out from reference TRBV19 and TRBJ2-1, the complete variable domain reads DGGITQSPKYLFRKEGQNVTLSCEQNLNHDAMYWYRQDPGQGLRLIYYSQIVNDFQKGDIAEGYSVSREKKESFPLTVTSAQKNPTAFYLCASSMGQLRGEQFFGPGTRLTVL.